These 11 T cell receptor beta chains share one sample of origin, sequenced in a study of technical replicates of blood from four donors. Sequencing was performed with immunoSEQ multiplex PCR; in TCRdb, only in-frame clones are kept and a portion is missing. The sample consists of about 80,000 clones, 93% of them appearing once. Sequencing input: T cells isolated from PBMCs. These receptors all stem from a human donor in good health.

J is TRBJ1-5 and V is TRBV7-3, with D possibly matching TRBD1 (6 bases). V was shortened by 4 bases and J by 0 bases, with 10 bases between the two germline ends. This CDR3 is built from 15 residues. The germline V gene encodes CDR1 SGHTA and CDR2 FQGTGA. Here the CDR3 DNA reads TGTGCCAGCAGCTGGACAGATTATAGCAATCAGCCCCAGCATTTT. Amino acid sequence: CASSWTDYSNQPQHF.

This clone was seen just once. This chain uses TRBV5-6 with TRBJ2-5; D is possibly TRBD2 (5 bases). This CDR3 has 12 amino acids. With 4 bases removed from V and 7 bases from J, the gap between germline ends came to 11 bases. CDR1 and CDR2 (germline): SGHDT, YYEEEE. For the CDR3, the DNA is TGTGCCAGCAGCGGGAGTATAGGGACCCAGTACTTC. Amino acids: CASSGSIGTQYF.

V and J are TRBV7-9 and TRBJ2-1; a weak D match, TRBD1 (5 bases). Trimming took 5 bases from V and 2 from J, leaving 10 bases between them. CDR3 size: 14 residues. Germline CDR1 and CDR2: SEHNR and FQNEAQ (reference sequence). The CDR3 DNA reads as TGTGCCAGCAGCGTAGAGACAGCCTACAATGAGCAGTTCTTC. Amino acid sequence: CASSVETAYNEQFF.

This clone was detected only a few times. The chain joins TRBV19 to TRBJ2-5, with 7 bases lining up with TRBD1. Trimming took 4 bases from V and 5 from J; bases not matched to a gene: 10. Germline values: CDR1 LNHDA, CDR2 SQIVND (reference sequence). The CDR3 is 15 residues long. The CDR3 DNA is TGTGCCAGTAGTAAGGGGGCAGGGGAAAGCGAGACCCAGTACTTC. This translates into CASSKGAGESETQYF.

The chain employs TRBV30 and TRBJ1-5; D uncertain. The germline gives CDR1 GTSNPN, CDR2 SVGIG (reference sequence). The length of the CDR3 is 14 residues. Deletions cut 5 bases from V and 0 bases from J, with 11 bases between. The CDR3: CAWRGPGSNQPQHF. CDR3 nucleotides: TGTGCCTGGCGTGGTCCGGGTAGCAATCAGCCCCAGCATTTT.

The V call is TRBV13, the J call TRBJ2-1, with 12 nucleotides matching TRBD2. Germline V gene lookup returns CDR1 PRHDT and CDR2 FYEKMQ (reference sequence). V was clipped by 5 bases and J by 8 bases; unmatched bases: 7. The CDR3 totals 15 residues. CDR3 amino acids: CASSHTSGRNHEQFF. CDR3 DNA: TGTGCCAGCAGCCATACTAGCGGGAGGAATCATGAGCAGTTCTTC.

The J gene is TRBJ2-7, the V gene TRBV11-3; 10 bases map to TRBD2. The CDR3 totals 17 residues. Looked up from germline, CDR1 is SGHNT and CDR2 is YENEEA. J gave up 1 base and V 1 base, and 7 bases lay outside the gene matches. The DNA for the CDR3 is TGTGCCAGCAGCTTAGCGGGGACTAGCGTAGTTTCCTACGAGCAGTACTTC. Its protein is CASSLAGTSVVSYEQYF.

CDR3 bases: TGTGCCTGGAGCCTCGGAAACACCATATATTTT. Translated, it gives CAWSLGNTIYF. The chain employs TRBV30 and TRBJ1-3, with D unclear. This CDR3 has 11 amino acids. Trimming stripped 3 bases from V and 4 bases from J, with 4 bases between. CDR1 is GTSNPN and CDR2 is SVGIG in the germline V gene (reference sequence).

The CDR3 spells CASSVVDSGQGAFF. CDR3 DNA: TGTGCCAGCAGCGTAGTTGATTCGGGACAGGGAGCTTTCTTT. The rearrangement links TRBV9 to TRBJ1-1; 9 positions agree with TRBD1. Germline CDR1 is SGDLS and CDR2 is YYNGEE. The J segment lost 10 bases and the V segment lost 0 bases, leaving 7 bases of the junction unmatched. This CDR3 spans 14 amino acids.

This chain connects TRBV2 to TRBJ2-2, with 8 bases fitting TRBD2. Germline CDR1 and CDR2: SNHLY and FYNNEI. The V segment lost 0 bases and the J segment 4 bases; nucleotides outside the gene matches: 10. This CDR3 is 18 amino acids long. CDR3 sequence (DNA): TGTGCCAGCAGTGAAGCGCGATGGCGGGAGGCCTTCACCGGGGAGCTGTTTTTT. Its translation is CASSEARWREAFTGELFF.

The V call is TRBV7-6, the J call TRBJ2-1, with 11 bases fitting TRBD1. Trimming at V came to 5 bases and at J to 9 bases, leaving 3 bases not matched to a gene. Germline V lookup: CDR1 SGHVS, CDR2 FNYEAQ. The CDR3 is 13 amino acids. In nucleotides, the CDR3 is TGTGCCAGCAGCCCTGGGACAGGGGGTGAGCAGTTCTTC. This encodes CASSPGTGGEQFF.